Shown below are 20 T cell receptor beta chains from a single sample sequenced in a study of cytomegalovirus exposure and HLA in healthy donors (dated 2017 in TCRdb). Libraries came from the immunoSEQ multiplex PCR assay. The multiplex PCR relied on a mix of 60 forward primers for TCR Vbeta segments and 13 reverse primers for TCR Jbeta segments. TCRdb's version of the immuneACCESS table is confined to in-frame rearrangements and falls short of the full clone set. An unresolved V gene accounts for under half of the shortfall where checked; the remainder is of unknown origin. Counted in this sample were approximately 190,000 clones; approximately 84% of them appeared once. The top ten constitute about 3.8% of the sample. The specimen sequenced was PBMCs. These receptors all come from a man over 45 in good health and CMV-seronegative.

A remark on this clone: A read error may account for a junction end that differs from germline. This chain links TRBV7-9 with TRBJ2-7, with 7 nucleotides matching TRBD1. Germline-derived CDR1 and CDR2 are SEHNR and FQNEAQ (reference sequence). This CDR3 contains 12 residues. The DNA for the CDR3 is TGTTCCAGCAGCCGCGGACAGGACGAGCAGTACTTC. It translates to CSSSRGQDEQYF.

This clone was picked up a small number of times. This sequence joins TRBV18 and TRBJ1-4, with 8 bases aligning to TRBD1. Germline CDR1 KGHSH, CDR2 LQKENI. The CDR3 consists of 15 residues. With V trimmed by 5 bases and J by 4 bases, 6 bases remained unmatched. As DNA, the CDR3 is TGTGCCAGCTCAATACCAGGGGGCGATAATGAAAAACTGTTTTTT. Residues: CASSIPGGDNEKLFF.

J is TRBJ1-1 and V is TRBV7-2; no clear D gene. The CDR3 runs to 13 residues. Germline values: CDR1 SGHTA, CDR2 FQGNSA. Trimming pared 3 bases from V and 3 bases from J, leaving 8 bases between. The DNA for the CDR3 is TGTGCCAGCAGCTTCCAGGACTACACTGAAGCTTTCTTT. Its protein is CASSFQDYTEAFF.

The chain recombines TRBV4-3 with TRBJ1-2; D call uncertain. Germline V gene data show CDR1 as LGHNA and CDR2 as YSLEER. Trimming took 0 bases from V and 8 from J, leaving 13 bases between them. This CDR3 comprises 14 residues. The CDR3 bases are TGCGCCAGCAGCCAAGAGGCTAGAGGGCGCGGCTACACCTTC. This codes for CASSQEARGRGYTF.

The chain has TRBV5-1 and TRBJ2-5; D may be TRBD2 (5 bases). The J call may be in error: the DNA end matches TRBJ2-7 better. Germline loops: CDR1 SGHRS, CDR2 YFSETQ. The CDR3 runs to 14 residues. This CDR3 reads CASSAGLDPYEQYF. The CDR3 region has the DNA TGCGCCAGCAGCGCGGGCCTTGACCCCTACGAGCAGTACTTC.

The chain recombines TRBV7-9 with TRBJ2-1; 9 nucleotides match TRBD1. CDR3 length: 16 amino acids. J was trimmed by 7 bases and V by 5 bases; bases with no gene match: 12. Germline V CDR1 and CDR2: SEHNR, FQNEAQ (reference sequence). CDR3 DNA sequence: TGTGCCAGCAGCGGGAGCCCCGGGACAGGGCTAAATGAGCAGTTCTTC. Translation: CASSGSPGTGLNEQFF.

The chain joins TRBV18 to TRBJ2-1; TRBD1 agrees at 7 bases. The CDR3 covers 14 residues. Germline V lookup: CDR1 KGHSH, CDR2 LQKENI. The trim removed 3 bases at V and 5 bases at J, leaving 4 bases unmatched. In nucleotides, the CDR3 is TGTGCCAGCTCACCCGCCAGGGGGAACAATGAGCAGTTCTTC. This codes for CASSPARGNNEQFF.

The chain links TRBV6-1 to TRBJ2-3, with D perhaps TRBD2 (7 bases). The CDR3 extends over 13 amino acids. From germline, CDR1 is MNHNS and CDR2 SASEGT. The V gene lost 11 bases and the J gene lost 1 base, with 13 bases spanning the gap. The DNA for the CDR3 is TGTGCCGGCGGAGGGGGGGGCACAGATACGCAGTATTTT. Protein product: CAGGGGGTDTQYF.

The gene calls are TRBV7-2 and TRBJ2-1, with D perhaps TRBD2 (6 bases). Germline CDR1 is SGHTA and CDR2 is FQGNSA. This CDR3 region has 16 residues. V dropped 0 bases and J dropped 8 bases, with 17 bases sitting between them. CDR3 bases: TGTGCCAGCAGCTTAGCAAGGGTTGGGGGAGGCGATGAGCAGTTCTTC. Protein product: CASSLARVGGGDEQFF.

V and J are TRBV4-1 and TRBJ2-2, with D perhaps matching TRBD1 (5 bases). Trimming left V 1 base short and J 4 bases short, with 16 bases between. Germline values: CDR1 MGHRA, CDR2 YSYEKL. CDR3 length: 17 residues. CDR3 DNA sequence: TGCGCCAGCAGCCAAGGCCAGTCAGGGTCTGGCACCGGGGAGCTGTTTTTT. Translation gives CASSQGQSGSGTGELFF.

The chain is built from TRBV6-5 and TRBJ1-1; no clear D. The CDR3 length is 14 residues. Germline assignment: CDR1 MNHEY and CDR2 SVGAGI. Between the trimmed V and J ends, which lost 2 bases and 6 bases, there was a span of 13 bases. The CDR3 bases are TGTGCCAGCAGTTACCTGGAGGGTATTGCTGAAGCTTTCTTT. Amino acid sequence: CASSYLEGIAEAFF.

The chain joins TRBV6-6 to TRBJ2-1; 12 bases match TRBD2. With 7 bases clipped from V and 8 bases from J, the junction kept 9 bases outside the gene matches. Germline-derived CDR1 and CDR2 are MNHNY and SVGAGI (reference sequence). The CDR3 is 15 amino acids. DNA of the CDR3: TGTGCCAGCAACAGACTAGCGGGGGTGATATATGAGCAGTTCTTC. This encodes CASNRLAGVIYEQFF.

The rearrangement joins TRBV2 to TRBJ1-2; 8 nucleotides agree with TRBD1. The germline V gene encodes CDR1 SNHLY and CDR2 FYNNEI. This CDR3 is 12 amino acids long. Trimming took 7 bases from V and 4 from J; bases not matched to a gene: 2. CDR3 loop: CASIGQGYGYTF. The DNA for the CDR3 is TGTGCCAGCATCGGACAGGGCTATGGCTACACCTTC.

V is TRBV10-1 and J is TRBJ2-5; 8 bases map to TRBD2. The CDR3 length is 15 residues. J gave up 5 bases and V 4 bases, and 9 bases lay outside the gene matches. Germline values: CDR1 WNHNN, CDR2 SYGVQD (reference sequence). In nucleotides, the CDR3 is TGCGCCAGCAGTGCGTTAGCGGGGTCCTTCGAGACCCAGTACTTC. The encoded protein is CASSALAGSFETQYF.

The CDR3 region is CAISENRGRGINEQFF. Written as DNA, the CDR3 is TGTGCCATCAGTGAAAACAGGGGGCGCGGAATCAATGAGCAGTTCTTC. The chain carries TRBV10-3 and TRBJ2-1, with 9 bases fitting TRBD1. Per the germline V gene, CDR1 is ENHRY and CDR2 is SYGVKD. CDR3 length equals 16 residues. The V segment lost 3 bases and the J segment 6 bases; nucleotides outside the gene matches: 9.

Details on this clone: A read error may produce the germline difference seen at one junction end. The chain is built from TRBV5-4 and TRBJ2-5; D might be TRBD1 (6 bases). Germline loops: CDR1 SGHNT, CDR2 YYREEE (reference sequence). The CDR3 sequence is 13 residues long. CDR3 sequence: CAGSLQGSETQYF. CDR3 nucleotide sequence: TGTGCCGGCAGCTTACAGGGTTCAGAGACCCAGTACTTC.

The DNA for the CDR3 is TGCGCCAGCAGCTTTGCCGGGACAGCAGAGACCCAGTACTTC. Its protein product is CASSFAGTAETQYF. The chain carries TRBV5-1 and TRBJ2-5, with 7 positions matching TRBD1. The CDR3 totals 14 residues. Trimming removed 2 bases from V and 4 bases from J; junction bases left unmatched: 5. CDR1 and CDR2 from the germline V gene are SGHRS and YFSETQ.

This clone was observed a few times. This rearrangement joins TRBV27 to TRBJ1-5, with D perhaps TRBD1 (5 bases). The CDR3 contains 13 residues. V lost 5 bases to trimming and J lost 3 bases, with 8 bases between them. Germline V lookup: CDR1 MNHEY, CDR2 SMNVEV (reference sequence). The CDR3 DNA reads as TGTGCCAGCAGTGGACATTACAATCAGCCCCAGCATTTT. This codes for CASSGHYNQPQHF.

This clone occurred many times. One junction end does not reproduce the germline sequence, and a read error may be involved. The J gene is TRBJ2-7, the V gene TRBV7-9; D remains unclear. The CDR3 is 15 residues long. CDR1 is SEHNR, CDR2 FQNEAQ, per germline (reference sequence). The CDR3 protein is CSSSLASTLTYEQYF. Here the CDR3 DNA reads TGTTCCAGCAGCTTGGCTTCGACTCTTACCTACGAGCAGTACTTC.

The V gene is TRBV15, the J gene TRBJ1-2, with 7 bases lining up with TRBD1. Per germline, CDR1 LNHNV and CDR2 YYDKDF (reference sequence). The junction had 3 bases not matched to a gene; V was cut back by 5 bases and J by 3 bases. The CDR3 spans 13 residues. The CDR3: CATSPQGDYGYTF. DNA of the CDR3: TGTGCCACCAGCCCCCAGGGGGACTATGGCTACACCTTC.